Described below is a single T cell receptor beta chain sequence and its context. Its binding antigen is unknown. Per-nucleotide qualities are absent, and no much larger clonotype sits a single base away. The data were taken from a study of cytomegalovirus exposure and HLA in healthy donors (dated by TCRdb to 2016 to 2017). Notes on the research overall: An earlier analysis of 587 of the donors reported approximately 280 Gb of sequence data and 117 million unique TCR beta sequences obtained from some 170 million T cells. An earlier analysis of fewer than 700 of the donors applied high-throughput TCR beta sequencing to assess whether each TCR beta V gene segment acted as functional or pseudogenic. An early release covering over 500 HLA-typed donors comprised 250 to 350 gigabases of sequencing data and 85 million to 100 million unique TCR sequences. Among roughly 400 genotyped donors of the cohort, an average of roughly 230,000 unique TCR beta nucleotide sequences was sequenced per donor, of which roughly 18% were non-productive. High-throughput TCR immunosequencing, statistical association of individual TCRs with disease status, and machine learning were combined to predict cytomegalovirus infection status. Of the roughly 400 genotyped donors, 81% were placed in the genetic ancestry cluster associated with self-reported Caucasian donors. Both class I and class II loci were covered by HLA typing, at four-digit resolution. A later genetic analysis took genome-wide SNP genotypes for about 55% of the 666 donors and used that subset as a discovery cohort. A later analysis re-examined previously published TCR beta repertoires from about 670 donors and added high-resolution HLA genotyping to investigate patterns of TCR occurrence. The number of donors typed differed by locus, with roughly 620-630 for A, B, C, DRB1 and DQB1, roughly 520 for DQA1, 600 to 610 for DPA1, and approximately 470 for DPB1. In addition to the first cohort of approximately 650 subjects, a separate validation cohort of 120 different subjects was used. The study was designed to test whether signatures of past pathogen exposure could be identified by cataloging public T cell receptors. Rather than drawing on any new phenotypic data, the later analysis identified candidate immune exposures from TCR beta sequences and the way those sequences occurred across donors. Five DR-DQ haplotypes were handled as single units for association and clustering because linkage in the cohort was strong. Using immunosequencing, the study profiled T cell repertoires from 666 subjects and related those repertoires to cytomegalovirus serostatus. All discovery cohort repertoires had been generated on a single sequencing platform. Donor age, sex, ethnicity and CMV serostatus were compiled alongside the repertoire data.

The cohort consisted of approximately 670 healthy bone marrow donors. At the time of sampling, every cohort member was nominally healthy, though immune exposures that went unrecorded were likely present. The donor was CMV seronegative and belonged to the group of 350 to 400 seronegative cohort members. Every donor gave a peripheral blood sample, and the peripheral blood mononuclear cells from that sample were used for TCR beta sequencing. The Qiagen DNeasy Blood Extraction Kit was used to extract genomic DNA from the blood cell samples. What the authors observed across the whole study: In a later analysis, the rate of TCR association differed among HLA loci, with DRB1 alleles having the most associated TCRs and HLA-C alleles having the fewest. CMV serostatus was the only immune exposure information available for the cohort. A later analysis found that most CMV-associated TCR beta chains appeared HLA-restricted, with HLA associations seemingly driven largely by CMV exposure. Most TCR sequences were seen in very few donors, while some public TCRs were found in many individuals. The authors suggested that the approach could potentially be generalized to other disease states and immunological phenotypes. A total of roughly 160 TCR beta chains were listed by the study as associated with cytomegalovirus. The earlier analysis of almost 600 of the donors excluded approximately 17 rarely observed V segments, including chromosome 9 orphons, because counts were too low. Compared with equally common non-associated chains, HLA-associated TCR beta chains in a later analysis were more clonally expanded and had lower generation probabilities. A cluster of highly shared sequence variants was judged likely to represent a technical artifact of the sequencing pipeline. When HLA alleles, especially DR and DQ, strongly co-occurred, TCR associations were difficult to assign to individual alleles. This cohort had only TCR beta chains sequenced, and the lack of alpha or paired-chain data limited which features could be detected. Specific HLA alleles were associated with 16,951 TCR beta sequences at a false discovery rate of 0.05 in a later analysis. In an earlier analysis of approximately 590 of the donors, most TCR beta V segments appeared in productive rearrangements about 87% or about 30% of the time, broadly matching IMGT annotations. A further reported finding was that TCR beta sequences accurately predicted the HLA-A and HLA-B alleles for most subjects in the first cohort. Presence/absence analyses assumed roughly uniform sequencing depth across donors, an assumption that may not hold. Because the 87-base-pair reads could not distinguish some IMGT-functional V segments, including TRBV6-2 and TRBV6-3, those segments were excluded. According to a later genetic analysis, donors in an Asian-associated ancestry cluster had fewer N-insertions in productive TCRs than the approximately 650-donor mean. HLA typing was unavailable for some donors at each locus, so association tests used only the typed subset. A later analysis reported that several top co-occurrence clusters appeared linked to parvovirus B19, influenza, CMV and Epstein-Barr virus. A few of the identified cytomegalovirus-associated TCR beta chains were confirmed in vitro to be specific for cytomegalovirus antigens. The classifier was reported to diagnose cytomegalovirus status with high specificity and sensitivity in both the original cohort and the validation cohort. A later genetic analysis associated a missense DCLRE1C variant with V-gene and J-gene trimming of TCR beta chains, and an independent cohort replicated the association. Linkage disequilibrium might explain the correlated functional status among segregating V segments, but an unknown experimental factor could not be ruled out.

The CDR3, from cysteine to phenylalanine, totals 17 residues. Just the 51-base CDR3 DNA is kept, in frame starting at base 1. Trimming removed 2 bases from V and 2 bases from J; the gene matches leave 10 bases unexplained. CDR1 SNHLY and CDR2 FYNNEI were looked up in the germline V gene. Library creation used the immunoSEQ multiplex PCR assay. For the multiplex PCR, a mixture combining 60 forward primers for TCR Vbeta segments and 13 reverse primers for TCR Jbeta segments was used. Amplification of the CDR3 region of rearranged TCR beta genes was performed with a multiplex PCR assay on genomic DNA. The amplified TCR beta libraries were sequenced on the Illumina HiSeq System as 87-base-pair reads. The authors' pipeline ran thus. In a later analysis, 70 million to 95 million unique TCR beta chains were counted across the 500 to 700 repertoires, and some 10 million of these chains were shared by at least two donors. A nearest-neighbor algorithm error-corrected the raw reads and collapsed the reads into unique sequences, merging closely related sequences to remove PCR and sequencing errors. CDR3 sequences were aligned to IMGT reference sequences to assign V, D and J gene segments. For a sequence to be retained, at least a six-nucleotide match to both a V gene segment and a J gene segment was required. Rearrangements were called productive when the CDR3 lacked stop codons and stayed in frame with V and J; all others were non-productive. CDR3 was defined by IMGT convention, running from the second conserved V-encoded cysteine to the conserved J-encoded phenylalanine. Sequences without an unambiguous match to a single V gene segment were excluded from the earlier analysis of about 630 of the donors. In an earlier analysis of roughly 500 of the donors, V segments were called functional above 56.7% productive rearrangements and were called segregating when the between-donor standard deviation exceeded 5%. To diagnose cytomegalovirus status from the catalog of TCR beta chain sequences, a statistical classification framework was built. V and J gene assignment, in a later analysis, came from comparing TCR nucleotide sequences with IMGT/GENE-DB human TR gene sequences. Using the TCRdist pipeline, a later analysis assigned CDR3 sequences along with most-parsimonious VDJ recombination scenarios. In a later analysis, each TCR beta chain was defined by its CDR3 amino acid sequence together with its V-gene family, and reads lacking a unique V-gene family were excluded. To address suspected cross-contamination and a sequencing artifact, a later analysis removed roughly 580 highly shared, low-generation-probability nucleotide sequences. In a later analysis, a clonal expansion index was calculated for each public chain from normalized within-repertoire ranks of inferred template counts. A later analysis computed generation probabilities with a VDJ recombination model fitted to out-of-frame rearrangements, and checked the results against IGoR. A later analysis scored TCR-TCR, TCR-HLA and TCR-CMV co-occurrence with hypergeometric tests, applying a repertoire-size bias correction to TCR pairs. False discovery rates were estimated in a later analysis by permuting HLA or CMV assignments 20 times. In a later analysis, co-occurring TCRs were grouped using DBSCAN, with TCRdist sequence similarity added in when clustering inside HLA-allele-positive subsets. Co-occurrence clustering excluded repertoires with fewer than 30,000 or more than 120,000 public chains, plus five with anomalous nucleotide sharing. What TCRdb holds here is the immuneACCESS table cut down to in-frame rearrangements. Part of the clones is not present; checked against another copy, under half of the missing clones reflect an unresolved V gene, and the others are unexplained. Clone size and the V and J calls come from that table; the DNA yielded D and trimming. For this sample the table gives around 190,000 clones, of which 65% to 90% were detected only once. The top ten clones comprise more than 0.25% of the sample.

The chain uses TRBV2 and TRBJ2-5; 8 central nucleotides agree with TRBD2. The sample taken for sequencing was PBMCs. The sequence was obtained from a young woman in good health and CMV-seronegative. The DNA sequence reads TGTGCCAGCAGTGAAAACACCCGGGGGGGCGCGCAAGAGACCCAGTACTTC. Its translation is CASSENTRGGAQETQYF.